Listed here are 5 T cell receptor beta chains from one sample, sequenced in a study of blood T cells in healthy people across ages. Combining a sample-barcoded 5' primer with a J-beta primer mix, a second PCR ran for roughly 6 to 12 cycles. TCRdb recomputed calls from the 5' RACE reads with MiXCR, one row per CDR3 protein. This table has 600,000 or so distinct CDR3 sequences, around 31% appearing once. The specimen was blood. The receptors derive from a woman older than 75 in good health.

This clonotype was observed at least ten times. V is TRBV7-3 and J is TRBJ2-3; D gene uncertain. Germline V gives CDR1 SGHTA, CDR2 FQGTGA. Trimming pared 5 bases from V and 5 bases from J, leaving 14 bases between. The CDR3 covers 14 residues. CDR3: CASSGDNWGDTQYF. The CDR3 nucleotides are TGTGCCAGCAGCGGTGACAATTGGGGAGATACGCAGTATTTT.

This clonotype has more than one count but fewer than ten. This chain uses TRBV10-2 with TRBJ2-7; 11 nucleotides agree with TRBD2. The germline CDR1 and CDR2 sequences are WSHSY and SAAADI. CDR3 length equals 14 residues. V lost 1 base and J lost 7; bases outside the gene matches: 3. This CDR3 is CASSEFRTSGEQYF. CDR3 sequence (DNA): TGCGCCAGCAGTGAGTTTCGGACTAGCGGGGAGCAGTACTTC.

This clonotype was seen many times. This rearrangement joins TRBV5-1 to TRBJ2-7; possible D gene TRBD1, 6 bases. Trimming removed 3 bases from V and 0 bases from J, with 19 bases in between. Germline V CDR1 and CDR2: SGHRS, YFSETQ. CDR3 length: 17 residues. CDR3 protein: CASSSGTLLVSSYEQYF. The CDR3 DNA reads as TGCGCCAGCAGCTCGGGGACATTACTCGTGAGCTCCTACGAGCAGTACTTC.

This clonotype occurred many times. This rearrangement joins TRBV27 to TRBJ2-3, with a possible D match to TRBD1 (6 bases). The CDR3 sequence is 15 residues long. V was trimmed by 5 bases and J by 0 bases, leaving 12 bases between them. Germline CDR1 reads MNHEY; CDR2 reads SMNVEV (reference sequence). CDR3 amino acids: CASSPDRMSTDTQYF. The DNA of the CDR3 is TGTGCCAGCAGTCCTGACAGGATGAGCACAGATACGCAGTATTTT.

To note about this clonotype: The conserved closing phenylalanine or tryptophan is absent in this CDR3, likely reflecting a read error. This chain connects TRBV7-2 to TRBJ2-7; TRBD2 is a possible D gene (6 bases). The tail of the sequence fits TRBJ2-5 better, so the J call may be wrong. The CDR3 extends over 15 amino acids. Germline V CDR1 and CDR2: SGHTA, FQGNSA. The CDR3 coding sequence is TGTGCCAGCGGCTCCGTGGGCGGGGCCAGGGAGACCCAGTACTGC. This gives the protein CASGSVGGARETQYC.